This T cell receptor (beta chain) was recorded in a study of cytomegalovirus exposure and HLA in healthy donors. CDR3 size: 15 residues. Looked up from germline, CDR1 is SGDLS and CDR2 is YYNGEE. Germline trimming cut 3 bases from V and 3 bases from J; bases unmatched to any gene: 5. Primers for the PCR totalled 60 Vbeta and 13 Jbeta. TCRdb's copy holds only in-frame clones and misses some; the assay was immunoSEQ multiplex PCR. The sample lists about 160,000 clones; roughly 71% were seen once. The chain is built from TRBV9 and TRBJ2-3; TRBD1 aligns across 9 bases. This TCR derives from a woman between 45 and 65 years old in good health and CMV-seropositive. Sequenced input: PBMCs. DNA of the CDR3: TGTGCCAGCAGCGGGGGACAGGGAGGAACAGATACGCAGTATTTT. It encodes CASSGGQGGTDTQYF.